This record covers a single T cell receptor beta chain. This sample was taken from a study of technical replicates of blood from a few donors. The CDR3 spans 16 residues. Trimming cost V 0 bases and J 2 bases, with 10 bases left between them. Germline V CDR1 and CDR2: MNHNS, SASEGT. The repertoire was sequenced with immunoSEQ multiplex PCR; TCRdb's copy has only in-frame clones and lacks some. The table shows 100,000 or so clones, with about 94% occurring only once. The chain joins TRBV6-1 to TRBJ2-2, with D tentatively TRBD2 (6 bases). The origin of this receptor is a human donor in good health. The sample taken for sequencing was T cells isolated from PBMCs. The CDR3 DNA follows: TGTGCCAGCAGTGAAGCGGCGGGGACCAACACCGGGGAGCTGTTTTTT. The encoded protein is CASSEAAGTNTGELFF.